This record covers a single T cell receptor beta chain. What it recognizes is unknown. The germline V gene has CDR1 GTSNPN and CDR2 SVGIG (reference sequence). The CDR3 has 12 residues. V was pared by 0 bases and J by 4 bases, with 3 bases between. Purity above 95% was achieved in all sorted populations. Investigators reverse transcribed all isolated RNA, so they sequenced expressed TCRB transcripts. TCRdb keeps only in-frame clones here, not all; method: immunoSEQ multiplex PCR. This table holds 200,000 to 250,000 clones, 25% to 30% found once. These data originate in a study of beta chain features in type 1 diabetes. Study conclusions and caveats: Since sequencing was performed on cDNA, cells with high TCR expression could be over-represented. In every one of the four CD4+ subsets, TCRB CDR3s were moderately but significantly shorter in Type 1 diabetes patients.

The source of this sequence is a young man in good health. The J gene is TRBJ1-4, the V gene TRBV30; D is unresolved. Input material: central memory CD4+ T cells from blood. The CDR3 loop reads CAWSVGNEKLFF. CDR3 coding DNA: TGTGCCTGGAGTGTGGGTAATGAAAAACTGTTTTTT.